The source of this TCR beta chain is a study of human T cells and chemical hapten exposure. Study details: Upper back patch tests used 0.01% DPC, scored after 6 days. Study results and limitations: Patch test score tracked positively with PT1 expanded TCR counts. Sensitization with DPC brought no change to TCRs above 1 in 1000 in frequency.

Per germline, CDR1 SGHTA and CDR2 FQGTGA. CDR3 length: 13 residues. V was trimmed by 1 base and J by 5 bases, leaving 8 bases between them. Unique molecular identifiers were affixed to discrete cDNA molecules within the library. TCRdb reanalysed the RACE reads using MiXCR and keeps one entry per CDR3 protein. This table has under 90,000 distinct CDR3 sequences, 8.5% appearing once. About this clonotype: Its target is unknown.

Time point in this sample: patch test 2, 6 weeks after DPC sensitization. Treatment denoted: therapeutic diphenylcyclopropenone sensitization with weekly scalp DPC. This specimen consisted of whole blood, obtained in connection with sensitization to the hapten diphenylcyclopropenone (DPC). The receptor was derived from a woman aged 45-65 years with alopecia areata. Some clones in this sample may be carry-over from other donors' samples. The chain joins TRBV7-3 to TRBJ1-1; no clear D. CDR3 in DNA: TGTGCCAGCAGCTTAAGCGCGGAGACTGAAGCTTTCTTT. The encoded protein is CASSLSAETEAFF.